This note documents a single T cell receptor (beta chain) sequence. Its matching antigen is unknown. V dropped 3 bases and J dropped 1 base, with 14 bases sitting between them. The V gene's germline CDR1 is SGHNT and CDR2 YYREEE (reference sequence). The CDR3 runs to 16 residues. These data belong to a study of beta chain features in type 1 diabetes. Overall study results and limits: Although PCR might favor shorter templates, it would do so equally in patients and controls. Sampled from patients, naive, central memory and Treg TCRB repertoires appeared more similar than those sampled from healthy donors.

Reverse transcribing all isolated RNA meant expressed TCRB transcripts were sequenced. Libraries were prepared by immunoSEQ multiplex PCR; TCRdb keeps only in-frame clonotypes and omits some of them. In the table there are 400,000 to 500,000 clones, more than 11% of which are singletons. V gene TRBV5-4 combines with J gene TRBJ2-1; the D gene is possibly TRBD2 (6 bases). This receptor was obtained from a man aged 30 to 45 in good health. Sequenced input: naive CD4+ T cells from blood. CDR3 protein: CASSSSALGSYNEQFF. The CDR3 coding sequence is TGTGCCAGCAGCTCTAGCGCTCTAGGTTCCTACAATGAGCAGTTCTTC.